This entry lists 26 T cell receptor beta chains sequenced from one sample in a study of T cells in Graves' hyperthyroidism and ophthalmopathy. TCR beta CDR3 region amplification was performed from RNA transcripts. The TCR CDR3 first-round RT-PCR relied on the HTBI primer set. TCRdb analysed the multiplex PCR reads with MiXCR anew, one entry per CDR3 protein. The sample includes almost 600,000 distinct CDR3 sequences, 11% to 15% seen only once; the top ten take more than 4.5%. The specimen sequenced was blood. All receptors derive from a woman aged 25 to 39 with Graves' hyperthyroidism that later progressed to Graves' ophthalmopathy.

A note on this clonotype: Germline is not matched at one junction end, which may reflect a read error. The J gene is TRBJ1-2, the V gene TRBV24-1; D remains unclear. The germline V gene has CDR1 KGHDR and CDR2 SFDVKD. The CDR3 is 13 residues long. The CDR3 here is CTTSDQEFRGYTF. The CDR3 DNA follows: TGTACCACCAGTGATCAGGAGTTCAGAGGCTACACCTTC.

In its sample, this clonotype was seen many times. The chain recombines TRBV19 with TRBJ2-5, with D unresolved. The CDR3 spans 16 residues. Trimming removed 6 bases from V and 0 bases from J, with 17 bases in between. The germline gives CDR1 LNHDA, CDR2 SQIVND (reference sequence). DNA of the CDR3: TGTGCCAGTAGCCTATGGAGAGGAAGCGACCAAGAGACCCAGTACTTC. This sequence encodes CASSLWRGSDQETQYF.

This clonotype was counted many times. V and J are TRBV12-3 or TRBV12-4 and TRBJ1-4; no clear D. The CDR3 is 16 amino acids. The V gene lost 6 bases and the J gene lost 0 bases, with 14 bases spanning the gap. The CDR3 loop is CASSPLEVATNEKLFF. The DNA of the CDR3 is TGTGCCAGCAGCCCCCTGGAGGTTGCAACTAATGAAAAACTGTTTTTT.

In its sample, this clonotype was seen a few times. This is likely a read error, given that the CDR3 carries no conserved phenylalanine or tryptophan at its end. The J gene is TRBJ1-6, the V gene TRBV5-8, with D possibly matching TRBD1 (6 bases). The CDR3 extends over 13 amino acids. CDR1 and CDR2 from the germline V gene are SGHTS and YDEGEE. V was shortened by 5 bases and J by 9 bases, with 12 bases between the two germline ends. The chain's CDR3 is CASRQTGSSPLHL. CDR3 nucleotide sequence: TGTGCCAGCAGGCAAACAGGGTCTTCACCCCTCCACCTT.

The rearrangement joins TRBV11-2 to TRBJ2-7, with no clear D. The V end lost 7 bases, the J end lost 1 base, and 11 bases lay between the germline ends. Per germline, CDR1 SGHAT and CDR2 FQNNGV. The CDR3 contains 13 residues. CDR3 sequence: CASIFGRSYEQYF. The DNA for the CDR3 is TGTGCCAGCATCTTCGGGCGATCCTACGAGCAGTACTTC. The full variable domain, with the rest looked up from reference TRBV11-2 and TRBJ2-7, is EAGVAQSPRYKIIEKRQSVAFWCNPISGHATLYWYQQILGQGPKLLIQFQNNGVVDDSQLPKDRFSAERLKGVDSTLKIQPAKLEDSAVYLCASIFGRSYEQYFGPGTRLTVT.

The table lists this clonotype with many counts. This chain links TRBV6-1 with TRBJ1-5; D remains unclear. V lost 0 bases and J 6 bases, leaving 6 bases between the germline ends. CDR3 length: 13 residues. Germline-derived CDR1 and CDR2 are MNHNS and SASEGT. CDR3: CASSEARIQPQHF. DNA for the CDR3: TGTGCCAGCAGTGAAGCCCGGATTCAGCCCCAGCATTTT.

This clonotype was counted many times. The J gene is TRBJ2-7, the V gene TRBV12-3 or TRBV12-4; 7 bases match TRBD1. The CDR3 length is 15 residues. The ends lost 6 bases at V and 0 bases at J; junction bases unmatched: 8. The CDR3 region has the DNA TGTGCCAGCAGAAGGGACAGTTCGAGCTCCTACGAGCAGTACTTC. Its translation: CASRRDSSSSYEQYF.

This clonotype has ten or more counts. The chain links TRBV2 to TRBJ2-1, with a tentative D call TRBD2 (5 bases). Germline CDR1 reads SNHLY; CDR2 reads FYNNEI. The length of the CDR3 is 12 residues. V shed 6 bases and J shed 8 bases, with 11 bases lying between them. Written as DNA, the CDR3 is TGTGCCAGCAGCCAACTAGGGTATGAGCAGTTCTTC. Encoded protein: CASSQLGYEQFF.

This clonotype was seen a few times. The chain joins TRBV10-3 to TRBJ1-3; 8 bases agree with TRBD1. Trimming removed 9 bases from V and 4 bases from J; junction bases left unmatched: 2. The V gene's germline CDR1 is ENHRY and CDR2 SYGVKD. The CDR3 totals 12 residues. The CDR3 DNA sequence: TGTGCCATTGGGACAGGCGGAAACACCATATATTTT. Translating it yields CAIGTGGNTIYF.

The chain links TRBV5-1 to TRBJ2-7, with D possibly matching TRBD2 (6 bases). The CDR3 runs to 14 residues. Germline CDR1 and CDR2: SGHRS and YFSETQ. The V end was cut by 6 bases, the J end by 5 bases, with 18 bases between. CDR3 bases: TGCGCCAGCACGCGGGACCAGGGATCCCACGAGCAGTACTTC. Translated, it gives CASTRDQGSHEQYF.

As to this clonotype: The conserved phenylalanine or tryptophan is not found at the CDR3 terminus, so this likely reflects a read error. CDR3 sequence reads: CSAGQGNTEAFS. DNA of the CDR3: TGCAGTGCCGGACAGGGAAACACTGAAGCTTTCTCT. The rearrangement links TRBV20-1 to TRBJ1-1; 8 nucleotides match TRBD1. There are 12 residues in the CDR3. Germline V lookup: CDR1 DFQATT, CDR2 SNEGSKA (reference sequence). Trimming at V came to 6 bases and at J to 2 bases, leaving 2 bases not matched to a gene.

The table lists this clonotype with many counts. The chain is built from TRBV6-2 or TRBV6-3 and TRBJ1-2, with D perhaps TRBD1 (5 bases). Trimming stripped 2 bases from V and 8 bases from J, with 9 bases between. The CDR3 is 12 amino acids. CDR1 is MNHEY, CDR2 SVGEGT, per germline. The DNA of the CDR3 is TGTGCCAGCAGTTACGGAGACAGCGGCTACACCTTC. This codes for CASSYGDSGYTF.

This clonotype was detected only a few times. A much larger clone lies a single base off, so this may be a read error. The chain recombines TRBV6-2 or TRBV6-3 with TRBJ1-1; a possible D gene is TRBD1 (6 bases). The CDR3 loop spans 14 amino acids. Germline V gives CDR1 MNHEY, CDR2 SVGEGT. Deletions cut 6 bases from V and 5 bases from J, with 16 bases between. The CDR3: CASSGTRGWTEAFF. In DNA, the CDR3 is TGTGCCAGCAGCGGGACAAGGGGCTGGACTGAAGCTTTCTTT.

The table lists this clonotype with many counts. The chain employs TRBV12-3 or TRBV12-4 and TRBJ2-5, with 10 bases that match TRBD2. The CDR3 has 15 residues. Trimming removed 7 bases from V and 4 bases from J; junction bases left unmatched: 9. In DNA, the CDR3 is TGTGCCAGCACCGCTATAGCGGGAGGCGGAGAGACCCAGTACTTC. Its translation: CASTAIAGGGETQYF.

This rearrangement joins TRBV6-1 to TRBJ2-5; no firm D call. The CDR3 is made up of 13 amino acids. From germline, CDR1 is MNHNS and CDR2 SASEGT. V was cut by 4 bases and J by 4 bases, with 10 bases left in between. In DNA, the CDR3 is TGTGCCAGCAGTGGTGCCCGGGTAGAGACCCAGTACTTC. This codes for CASSGARVETQYF.

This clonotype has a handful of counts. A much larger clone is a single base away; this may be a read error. In DNA form, the CDR3 reads TGTGCCAGCAGTGCTTCGGGCGGACCGTACGGGCAGTACTTC. Its translation: CASSASGGPYGQYF. V is TRBV12-3 or TRBV12-4 and J is TRBJ2-7; D ambiguous. The length of the CDR3 is 14 residues.

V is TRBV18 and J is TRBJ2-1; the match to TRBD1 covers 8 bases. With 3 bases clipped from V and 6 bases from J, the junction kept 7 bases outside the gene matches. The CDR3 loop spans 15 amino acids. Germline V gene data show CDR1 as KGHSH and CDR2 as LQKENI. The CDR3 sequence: CASSPATGAANEQFF. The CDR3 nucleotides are TGTGCCAGCTCACCGGCGACAGGGGCCGCCAATGAGCAGTTCTTC.

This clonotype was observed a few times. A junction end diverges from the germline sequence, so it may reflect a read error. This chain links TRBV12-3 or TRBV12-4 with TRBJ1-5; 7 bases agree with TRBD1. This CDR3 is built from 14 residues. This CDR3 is CVSSHTGDNQPQHF. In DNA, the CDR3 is TGTGTCAGCAGTCACACAGGGGACAATCAGCCCCAGCATTTT.

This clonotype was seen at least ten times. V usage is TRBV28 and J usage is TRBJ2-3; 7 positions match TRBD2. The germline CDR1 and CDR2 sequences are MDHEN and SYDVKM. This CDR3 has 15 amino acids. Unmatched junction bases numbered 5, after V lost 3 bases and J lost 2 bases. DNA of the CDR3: TGTGCCAGCAGTTTGAGCGGGATGAACACAGATACGCAGTATTTT. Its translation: CASSLSGMNTDTQYF.

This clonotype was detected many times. The CDR3 DNA reads as TGTGCCAGCAGTACCGACAGTTCCCTTTGGAATACGCAGTATTTT. Translation gives CASSTDSSLWNTQYF. The rearrangement links TRBV2 to TRBJ2-3; TRBD1 is a possible D gene (5 bases). Per the germline V gene, CDR1 is SNHLY and CDR2 is FYNNEI. This CDR3 spans 15 amino acids. V was pared by 5 bases and J by 7 bases, with 19 bases between.

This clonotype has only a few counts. CDR3 DNA: TGTGCCAGCAGCCAACCCGATTCACCCCTCCACTTT. Amino acids: CASSQPDSPLHF. The V gene is TRBV4-2, the J gene TRBJ1-6, with unresolved D. In germline, CDR1 is LGHNA, CDR2 YNFKEQ. The CDR3 extends over 12 amino acids. V lost 2 bases and J lost 8, with 4 bases in between.

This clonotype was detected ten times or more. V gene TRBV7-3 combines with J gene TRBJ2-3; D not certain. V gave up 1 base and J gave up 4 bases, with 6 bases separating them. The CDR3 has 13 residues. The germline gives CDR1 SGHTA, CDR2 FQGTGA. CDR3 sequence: CASSLMLADTQYF. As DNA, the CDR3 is TGTGCCAGCAGCTTAATGCTAGCAGATACGCAGTATTTT.

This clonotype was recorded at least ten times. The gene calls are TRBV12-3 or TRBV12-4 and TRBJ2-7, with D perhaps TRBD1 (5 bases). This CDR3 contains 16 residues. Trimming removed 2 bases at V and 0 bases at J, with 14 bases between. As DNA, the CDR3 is TGTGCCAGCAGTTTAAGTAGGGGTCCCAGCTCCTACGAGCAGTACTTC. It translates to CASSLSRGPSSYEQYF.

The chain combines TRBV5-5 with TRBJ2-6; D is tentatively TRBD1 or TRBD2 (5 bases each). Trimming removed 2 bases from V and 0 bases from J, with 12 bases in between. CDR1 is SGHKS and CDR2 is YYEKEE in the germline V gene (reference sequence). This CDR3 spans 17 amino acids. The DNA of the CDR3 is TGTGCCAGCAGCTTTCGAGGGGCGGACTCTGGGGCCAACGTCCTGACTTTC. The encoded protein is CASSFRGADSGANVLTF.

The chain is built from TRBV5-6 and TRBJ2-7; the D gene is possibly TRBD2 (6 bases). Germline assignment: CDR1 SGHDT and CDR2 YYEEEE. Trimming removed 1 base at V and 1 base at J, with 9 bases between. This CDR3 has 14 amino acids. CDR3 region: CASSLHGTSYEQYF. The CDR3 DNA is TGTGCCAGCAGCTTGCATGGGACTTCCTACGAGCAGTACTTC.

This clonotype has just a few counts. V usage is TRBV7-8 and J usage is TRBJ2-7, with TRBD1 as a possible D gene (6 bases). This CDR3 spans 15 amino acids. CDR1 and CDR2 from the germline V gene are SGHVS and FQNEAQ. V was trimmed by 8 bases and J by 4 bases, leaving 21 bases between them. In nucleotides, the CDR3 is TGTGCCAGCCACCCGTCCGGGGCAGGGGAGTACGAGCAGTACTTC. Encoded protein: CASHPSGAGEYEQYF. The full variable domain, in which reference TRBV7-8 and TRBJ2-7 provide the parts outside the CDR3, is GAGVSQSPRYKVAKRGQDVALRCDPISGHVSLFWYQQALGQGPEFLTYFQNEAQLDKSGLPSDRFFAERPEGSVSTLKIQRTQQEDSAVYLCASHPSGAGEYEQYFGPGTRLTVT.